This is a list of T cell receptor beta chains from one sample in a study of vaccination and CD4 T cells after COVID-19. One entry per CDR3 protein, called by TCRdb with MiXCR from the PCR reads. In the table there are around 10,000 distinct CDR3 sequences, around a third of which are singletons. Their target antigens are unknown. Source: CD4+ T cells from blood, cultured in vitro, taken after SARS-CoV-2 vaccination. The receptors were sampled from a human donor who had recovered from COVID-19. The CDR3 runs from the conserved cysteine through the conserved F or W. D genes are given only for firm matches. Some rows mark clone size as missing; the rest say once, few, many or name a class of expanded clone.

D gene,V gene,clone size,J gene,CDR3 DNA,CDR3 protein
TRBD1,TRBV18,-,TRBJ2-3,TGTGCCAGCTCACCAGGGACAGGGAGGACTCCAGATACGCAGTATTTT,CASSPGTGRTPDTQYF
-,TRBV20-1,few,TRBJ1-3,TGCAGTGCTAGGTCCGGGGGACCCTCGGGGTCTGGAAACACCATATATTTT,CSARSGGPSGSGNTIYF
-,TRBV6-2/TRBV6-3,-,TRBJ1-1,TGTGCCAGCAACCGGGGTGTAGGCCTGAACACTGAAGCTTTCTTT,CASNRGVGLNTEAFF
-,TRBV20-1,medium-sized,TRBJ1-2,TGCAGTGCTAGGGAGGGCAGGCCCTATGGCTACACCTTC,CSAREGRPYGYTF
TRBD1,TRBV19,large,TRBJ2-2,TGTGCCAGTAGTACGCTAGGGTATCAGGGGGCGCGAACCGGGGAGCTGTTTTTT,CASSTLGYQGARTGELFF
TRBD1,TRBV2,few,TRBJ2-5,TGTGCCAGCAGTGTGGGACAGAAACAAGAGACCCAGTACTTC,CASSVGQKQETQYF
-,TRBV21-1,-,TRBJ2-1,TGTGCCAGCAGCAAAGTGGGCCAGCTCGACACTGAGCAGTTCTTC,CASSKVGQLDTEQFF
-,TRBV21-1,-,TRBJ1-5,TGTGCCAGCAGCTACCTCCGGGACAGTTCCAATCAGCCCCAGCATTTT,CASSYLRDSSNQPQHF
TRBD2,TRBV18,-,TRBJ2-7,TGTGCCAGCTCACCAGGGACTAGTTTGTCCGAGCAGTACTTC,CASSPGTSLSEQYF
-,TRBV28,-,TRBJ2-1,TGTGCCAGCAGAGTTCCCTCCTTAACAGGGTCACAGTTCTTC,CASRVPSLTGSQFF
-,TRBV12-3/TRBV12-4,few,TRBJ1-5,TGTGCCAGCAGTCAACAGGGATATAGCAATCAGCCCCAGCATTTT,CASSQQGYSNQPQHF
-,TRBV7-9,-,TRBJ2-5,TGTGCCAGCAGCTTAACGGAGACCCAGTACTTC,CASSLTETQYF
-,TRBV6-2/TRBV6-3,-,TRBJ2-3,TGTGCCAGCAGTTACCCAGATACGCAGTATTTT,CASSYPDTQYF
TRBD1,TRBV20-1,-,TRBJ1-5,TGCAGTGCCGGGCGACAGGGGAATCAGCCCCAGCATTTT,CSAGRQGNQPQHF
-,TRBV6-1,-,TRBJ1-3,TGTGCCGTCACAAGGTCAGGGGCCGGTGGAAACACCATATATTTT,CAVTRSGAGGNTIYF
-,TRBV15,-,TRBJ2-3,TGTGCCACCCACCGGTTGGATACGCAGTATTTT,CATHRLDTQYF
-,TRBV7-8,-,TRBJ1-3,TGTGCCAGCAGCTTAGGTGCGGCCTCTGGAAACACCATATATTTT,CASSLGAASGNTIYF
-,TRBV19,-,TRBJ1-2,TGTGCCACCACCCTGTCCTGGGGGGGGAGGATCGATGGCTACACCTTC,CATTLSWGGRIDGYTF
-,TRBV20-1,-,TRBJ2-7,TGCAGTGCTGCCATTGTAGGTACCCACGAGCAGTACTTC,CSAAIVGTHEQYF
-,TRBV6-2/TRBV6-3,few,TRBJ2-7,TGTGCCAGCTCCGGGACTCCCCCTTTACGGCGGTACTTC,CASSGTPPLRRYF
-,TRBV28,-,TRBJ1-4,TGTGCCAGCAGTTTATGGGCAGGGGACCATAATGAAAAACTGTTTTTT,CASSLWAGDHNEKLFF
-,TRBV11-2,few,TRBJ2-5,TGTGCCAGCAGCGACGTTTGGGGGACCCAGTACTTC,CASSDVWGTQYF
-,TRBV20-1,few,TRBJ2-7,TGCAGTGCTAGTCTGCCTAGAGGTATCTCCGAGCAGTACTTC,CSASLPRGISEQYF
-,TRBV20-1,few,TRBJ2-5,TGCAGTGCTAGAAAAGGGGCGAGGGAGACCCAGTACTTC,CSARKGARETQYF
-,TRBV4-2,-,TRBJ2-7,TGTGCCAGCAGCCAAGATCGTGGAGGGGGATCCTACGAGCAGTACTTC,CASSQDRGGGSYEQYF
-,TRBV4-2,-,TRBJ2-5,TGTGCCAGCAGCCAAGATCGGCCAGAGAGGGAGACCCAGTACTTC,CASSQDRPERETQYF
-,TRBV11-2,-,TRBJ2-3,TGTGCCAGCAGCCGCGGGCATAGTAGCACAGATACGCAGTATTTT,CASSRGHSSTDTQYF
-,TRBV20-1,few,TRBJ2-1,TGCAGTGTCTCGGGAATGCACAATGAGCAGTTCTTC,CSVSGMHNEQFF
-,TRBV7-9,-,TRBJ1-4,TGTGCCAGCAGCTTGAACAGCTATAATGAAAAACTGTTTTTT,CASSLNSYNEKLFF
-,TRBV19,-,TRBJ2-7,TGTGCCAGTAGTATCCCAGGATCTTACGAGCAGTACTTC,CASSIPGSYEQYF
TRBD1,TRBV7-2,few,TRBJ2-7,TGTGCCAGCAGCTTTTACCCTGGACAGGGAGCCTACGAGCAGTACTTC,CASSFYPGQGAYEQYF
TRBD1,TRBV6-2/TRBV6-3,-,TRBJ1-1,TGTGCCAGCAGTCGCCCGCCAGGACAGGGTGAAGCTTTCTTT,CASSRPPGQGEAFF
TRBD1,TRBV6-2/TRBV6-3,-,TRBJ1-5,TGTGCCAGCACCATACAGGGGAGTCAGCCCCAGCATTTT,CASTIQGSQPQHF
-,TRBV6-1,-,TRBJ2-3,TGTGCCAGCAAAACAGGGAGTGAGACAGATACGCAGTATTTT,CASKTGSETDTQYF
TRBD1,TRBV7-2,once,TRBJ1-1,TGTGCCAGCAGCTTAGCAGACAGGGGCCGTACCACTGAAGCTTTCTTT,CASSLADRGRTTEAFF
TRBD1,TRBV29-1,once,TRBJ1-1,TGCAGCGTTGAAGGGACAGGGGTTTCGTTGGCTTTCTTT,CSVEGTGVSLAFF